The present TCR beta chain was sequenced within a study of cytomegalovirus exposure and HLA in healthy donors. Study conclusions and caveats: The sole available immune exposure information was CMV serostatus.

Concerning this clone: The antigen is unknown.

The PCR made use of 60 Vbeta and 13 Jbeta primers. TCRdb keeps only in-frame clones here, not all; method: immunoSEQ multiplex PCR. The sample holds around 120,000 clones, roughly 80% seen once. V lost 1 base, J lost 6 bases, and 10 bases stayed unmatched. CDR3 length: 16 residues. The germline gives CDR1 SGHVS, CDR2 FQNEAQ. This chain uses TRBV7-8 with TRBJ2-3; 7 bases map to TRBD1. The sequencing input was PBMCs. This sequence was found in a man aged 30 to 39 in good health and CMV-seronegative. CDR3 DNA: TGTGCCAGCAGCTTAGGGCACAGGGGTGGTTTGGATACGCAGTATTTT. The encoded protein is CASSLGHRGGLDTQYF.